The rows below give T cell receptor beta chains drawn from one sample of a study of beta chain features in type 1 diabetes. Sequencing used immunoSEQ multiplex PCR; TCRdb keeps in-frame clones, though not all of them. The sample has around 50,000 clones, just under 45% seen once. Sequenced input: stem cell memory CD4+ T cells from blood. These receptors were obtained from a man under 40 with type 1 diabetes. Both conserved end residues are part of each CDR3. The D gene is left open where the match is weak. The size field is filled for only some rows; it gives once, few, many or a size class.

d_call: .
v_call: TRBV19
j_call: TRBJ2-7
clone_size: few
cdr3_aa: CASSITSVPYEQYF
cdr3_nt: TGTGCCAGTAGCATTACCTCGGTCCCCTACGAGCAGTACTTC

d_call: .
v_call: TRBV9
j_call: TRBJ2-5
clone_size: .
cdr3_aa: CASSVGLSYQETQYF
cdr3_nt: TGTGCCAGCAGCGTAGGTCTTAGCTACCAAGAGACCCAGTACTTC

d_call: TRBD1
v_call: TRBV11-2
j_call: TRBJ2-1
clone_size: .
cdr3_aa: CASSHRGNEQFF
cdr3_nt: TGTGCCAGCAGTCACAGGGGAAATGAGCAGTTCTTC

d_call: TRBD2
v_call: TRBV27
j_call: TRBJ2-7
clone_size: few
cdr3_aa: CASSLWAGGNEQYF
cdr3_nt: TGTGCCAGCAGTTTATGGGCGGGAGGGAACGAGCAGTACTTC

d_call: .
v_call: TRBV5-6
j_call: TRBJ2-7
clone_size: .
cdr3_aa: CASRPQGLSYEQYF
cdr3_nt: TGTGCCAGCCGACCACAGGGTCTGTCCTACGAGCAGTACTTC

d_call: .
v_call: TRBV7-9
j_call: TRBJ1-2
clone_size: .
cdr3_aa: CASSLAPFNYGYTF
cdr3_nt: TGTGCCAGCAGCTTAGCCCCATTTAACTATGGCTACACCTTC

d_call: TRBD1
v_call: TRBV10-1
j_call: TRBJ1-5
clone_size: once
cdr3_aa: CATFNGRDRVFQPQHF
cdr3_nt: TGCGCCACCTTTAACGGCCGGGACAGGGTCTTTCAGCCCCAGCATTTT

d_call: TRBD1
v_call: TRBV5-4
j_call: TRBJ2-1
clone_size: .
cdr3_aa: CASSLIIQGAAEQFF
cdr3_nt: TGTGCCAGCAGCCTAATCATTCAGGGGGCAGCTGAGCAGTTCTTC

d_call: .
v_call: TRBV21-1
j_call: TRBJ2-3
clone_size: few
cdr3_aa: CASSTRSRNPGGTDTQYF
cdr3_nt: TGTGCCAGCAGCACCCGCTCGCGGAACCCTGGAGGCACAGATACGCAGTATTTT

d_call: .
v_call: TRBV6-1
j_call: TRBJ2-1
clone_size: few
cdr3_aa: CASTHNRDEQFF
cdr3_nt: TGTGCCAGCACCCACAACCGGGATGAGCAGTTCTTC

d_call: .
v_call: TRBV7-3
j_call: TRBJ1-2
clone_size: .
cdr3_aa: CASSLTGPGGYGYTF
cdr3_nt: TGTGCCAGCAGCTTAACTGGACCGGGAGGTTATGGCTACACCTTC

d_call: TRBD1
v_call: TRBV6-1
j_call: TRBJ2-3
clone_size: .
cdr3_aa: CASSEPGGSGTQYF
cdr3_nt: TGTGCCAGCAGTGAACCAGGGGGCAGCGGTACGCAGTATTTT

d_call: .
v_call: TRBV19
j_call: TRBJ1-5
clone_size: .
cdr3_aa: CASRGRTANSNQPQHF
cdr3_nt: TGTGCCAGTAGGGGAAGGACAGCAAATAGCAATCAGCCCCAGCATTTT

d_call: .
v_call: TRBV4-1
j_call: TRBJ1-2
clone_size: .
cdr3_aa: CASSPTGQTLDYGYTF
cdr3_nt: TGCGCCAGCAGCCCGACAGGACAGACCCTAGACTATGGCTACACCTTC

d_call: TRBD2
v_call: TRBV18
j_call: TRBJ2-3
clone_size: few
cdr3_aa: CASSPREGGLAGATDTQYF
cdr3_nt: TGTGCCAGCTCACCTCGCGAAGGGGGACTAGCGGGAGCGACAGATACGCAGTATTTT

d_call: .
v_call: TRBV15
j_call: TRBJ2-7
clone_size: .
cdr3_aa: CATSREGSSAYEQYF
cdr3_nt: TGTGCCACCAGCAGAGAGGGCAGTTCCGCCTACGAGCAGTACTTC

d_call: TRBD2
v_call: TRBV6-1
j_call: TRBJ2-7
clone_size: few
cdr3_aa: CASRGTSGTHEQYF
cdr3_nt: TGTGCCAGCAGGGGGACTAGCGGGACCCACGAGCAGTACTTC

d_call: TRBD2
v_call: TRBV6-1
j_call: TRBJ2-7
clone_size: .
cdr3_aa: CASSEWEGRGESWTRSHEQYF
cdr3_nt: TGTGCCAGCAGTGAATGGGAAGGAAGGGGAGAGTCGTGGACTAGGTCCCACGAGCAGTACTTC

d_call: .
v_call: TRBV7-3
j_call: TRBJ2-2
clone_size: few
cdr3_aa: CASAGPLLFTGELFF
cdr3_nt: TGTGCCAGCGCGGGGCCATTACTTTTTACCGGGGAGCTGTTTTTT

d_call: TRBD1
v_call: TRBV5-1
j_call: TRBJ2-5
clone_size: .
cdr3_aa: CASSYYRGLDQETQYF
cdr3_nt: TGCGCCAGCAGCTATTACAGGGGGCTTGACCAAGAGACCCAGTACTTC

d_call: TRBD1
v_call: TRBV4-2
j_call: TRBJ1-2
clone_size: .
cdr3_aa: CASSPSGTGGISNYGYTF
cdr3_nt: TGTGCCAGCAGCCCCTCCGGGACAGGGGGTATTTCGAACTATGGCTACACCTTC

d_call: TRBD2
v_call: TRBV7-9
j_call: TRBJ2-2
clone_size: few
cdr3_aa: CASSLSVLAGTNTGELFF
cdr3_nt: TGTGCCAGCAGCTTATCGGTTCTAGCGGGGACGAACACCGGGGAGCTGTTTTTT

d_call: .
v_call: TRBV19
j_call: TRBJ2-2
clone_size: .
cdr3_aa: CASSLWTGSTGELFF
cdr3_nt: TGTGCCAGTAGTCTTTGGACTGGCTCCACCGGGGAGCTGTTTTTT

d_call: TRBD1
v_call: TRBV28
j_call: TRBJ1-5
clone_size: .
cdr3_aa: CASSPWGRGRQPQHF
cdr3_nt: TGTGCCAGCAGTCCCTGGGGCAGGGGGCGCCAGCCCCAGCATTTT

d_call: TRBD2
v_call: TRBV5-1
j_call: TRBJ2-1
clone_size: .
cdr3_aa: CASSPGTSGSLYEQFF
cdr3_nt: TGCGCCAGCAGCCCGGGGACTAGCGGGAGTCTTTATGAGCAGTTCTTC

d_call: .
v_call: TRBV4-2
j_call: TRBJ1-4
clone_size: .
cdr3_aa: CASSQDAAYDEKLFF
cdr3_nt: TGTGCCAGCAGCCAAGACGCGGCCTATGATGAAAAACTGTTTTTT

d_call: TRBD2
v_call: TRBV5-1
j_call: TRBJ2-1
clone_size: .
cdr3_aa: CASSRSSGGLNEQFF
cdr3_nt: TGCGCCAGCAGCAGGTCTAGCGGGGGTTTAAATGAGCAGTTCTTC

d_call: TRBD2
v_call: TRBV9
j_call: TRBJ2-7
clone_size: .
cdr3_aa: CASSVGTSGRYEQYF
cdr3_nt: TGTGCCAGCAGCGTTGGGACTAGCGGGAGATACGAGCAGTACTTC

d_call: .
v_call: TRBV5-1
j_call: TRBJ2-3
clone_size: once
cdr3_aa: CASSDGTRSTDTQYF
cdr3_nt: TGCGCCAGCAGCGATGGGACTCGGAGCACAGATACGCAGTATTTT

d_call: .
v_call: TRBV6-1
j_call: TRBJ2-7
clone_size: few
cdr3_aa: CASNFIEQYF
cdr3_nt: TGTGCCAGCAATTTCATCGAGCAGTACTTC

d_call: .
v_call: TRBV21-1
j_call: TRBJ1-1
clone_size: .
cdr3_aa: CASSKDKSTEAFF
cdr3_nt: TGTGCCAGCAGCAAAGACAAGTCCACTGAAGCTTTCTTT

d_call: .
v_call: TRBV6-1
j_call: TRBJ2-6
clone_size: .
cdr3_aa: CASTLGHSGANVLTF
cdr3_nt: TGTGCCAGCACCCTAGGACACTCTGGGGCCAACGTCCTGACTTTC

d_call: .
v_call: TRBV28
j_call: TRBJ1-5
clone_size: .
cdr3_aa: CASRLQGQPQHF
cdr3_nt: TGTGCCAGCAGACTCCAGGGTCAGCCCCAGCATTTT

d_call: TRBD1
v_call: TRBV28
j_call: TRBJ2-7
clone_size: .
cdr3_aa: CASSTSGTGAYEQYF
cdr3_nt: TGTGCCAGCAGTACCTCCGGGACAGGGGCCTACGAGCAGTACTTC

d_call: TRBD1
v_call: TRBV5-1
j_call: TRBJ1-5
clone_size: .
cdr3_aa: CASSRTGDGNQPQHF
cdr3_nt: TGCGCCAGCAGTAGGACAGGGGACGGCAATCAGCCCCAGCATTTT